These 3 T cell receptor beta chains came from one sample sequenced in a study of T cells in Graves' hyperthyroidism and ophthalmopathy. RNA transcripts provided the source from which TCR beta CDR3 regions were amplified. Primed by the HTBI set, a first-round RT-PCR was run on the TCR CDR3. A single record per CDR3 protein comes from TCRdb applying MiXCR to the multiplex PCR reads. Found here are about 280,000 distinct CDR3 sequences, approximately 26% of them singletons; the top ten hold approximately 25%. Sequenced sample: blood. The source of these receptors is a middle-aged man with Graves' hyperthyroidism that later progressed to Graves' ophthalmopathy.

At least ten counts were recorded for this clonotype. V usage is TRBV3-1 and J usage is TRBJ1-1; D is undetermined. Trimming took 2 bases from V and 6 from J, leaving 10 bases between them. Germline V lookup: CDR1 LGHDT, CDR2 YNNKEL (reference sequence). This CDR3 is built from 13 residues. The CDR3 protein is CASSQQVSAEAFF. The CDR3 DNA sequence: TGTGCCAGCAGCCAACAGGTCAGCGCTGAAGCTTTCTTT.

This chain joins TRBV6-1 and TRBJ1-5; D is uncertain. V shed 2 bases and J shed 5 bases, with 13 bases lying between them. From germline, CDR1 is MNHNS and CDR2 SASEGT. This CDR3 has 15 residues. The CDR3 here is CASSEPADVYQPQHF. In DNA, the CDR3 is TGTGCCAGCAGTGAACCCGCGGACGTCTATCAGCCCCAGCATTTT.

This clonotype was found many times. The CDR3 DNA is TGTGCCAGTAGTATCCAGGAGGACACTGAAGCTTTCTTT. It is translated as CASSIQEDTEAFF. The chain uses TRBV19 and TRBJ1-1; no clear D. Trimming shortened V by 3 bases and J by 3 bases, and 8 bases separated the two germline ends. The CDR3 contains 13 residues. Germline CDR1 and CDR2: LNHDA and SQIVND (reference sequence). Full variable domain (rest looked up from reference TRBV19 and TRBJ1-1): DGGITQSPKYLFRKEGQNVTLSCEQNLNHDAMYWYRQDPGQGLRLIYYSQIVNDFQKGDIAEGYSVSREKKESFPLTVTSAQKNPTAFYLCASSIQEDTEAFFGQGTRLTVV.